The sequence of this TCR beta chain was determined in a study of cytomegalovirus exposure and HLA in healthy donors. The PCR employed 60 Vbeta primers together with 13 Jbeta primers. Sequenced by immunoSEQ multiplex PCR; TCRdb stores in-frame clones only, minus some. The sample contains approximately 100,000 clones, 65% to 85% of which appear only once. For this clone: Its antigen is currently unknown.

Germline V gene lookup returns CDR1 MRHNA and CDR2 SNTAGT. With 5 bases clipped from V and 0 bases from J, the junction kept 7 bases outside the gene matches. This CDR3 comprises 16 residues. Study findings and constraints: Overall, approximately 180 TCR beta chains were annotated as cytomegalovirus-associated. Prior analysis indicated that the majority of TCR beta V segments exhibited productivity approximately 87% or approximately 30% of the time. Being indistinguishable, some V segments were excluded, TRBV6-2 and TRBV6-3 among them.

Sequencing was performed on PBMCs. The chain combines TRBV6-4 with TRBJ2-1; 7 nucleotides align to TRBD2. This TCR came from a man between 18 and 29 years old in good health and CMV-seronegative. DNA of the CDR3: TGTGCCAGCAGTCCTGGGGGGGGAGGCTCCTACAATGAGCAGTTCTTC. Protein product: CASSPGGGGSYNEQFF.